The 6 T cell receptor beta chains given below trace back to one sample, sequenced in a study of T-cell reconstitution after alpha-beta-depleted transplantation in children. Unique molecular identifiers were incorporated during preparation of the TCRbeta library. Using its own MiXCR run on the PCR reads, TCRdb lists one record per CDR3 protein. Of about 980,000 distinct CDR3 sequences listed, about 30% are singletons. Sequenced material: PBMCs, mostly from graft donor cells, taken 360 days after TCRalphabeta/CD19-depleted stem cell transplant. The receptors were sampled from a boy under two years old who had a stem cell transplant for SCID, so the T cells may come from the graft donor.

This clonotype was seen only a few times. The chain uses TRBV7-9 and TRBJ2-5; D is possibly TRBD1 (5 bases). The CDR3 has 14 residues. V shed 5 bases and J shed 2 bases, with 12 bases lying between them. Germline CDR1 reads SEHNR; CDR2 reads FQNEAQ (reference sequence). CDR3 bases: TGTGCCAGCAGCCCGACAGTACGACAAGAGACCCAGTACTTC. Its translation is CASSPTVRQETQYF.

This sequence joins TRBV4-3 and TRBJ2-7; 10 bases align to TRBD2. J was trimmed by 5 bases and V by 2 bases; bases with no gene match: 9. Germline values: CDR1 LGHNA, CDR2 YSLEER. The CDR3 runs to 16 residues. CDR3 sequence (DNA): TGCGCCAGCAGCCAAACACCAGCGGGGGGGCCCCACGAGCAGTACTTC. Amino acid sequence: CASSQTPAGGPHEQYF.

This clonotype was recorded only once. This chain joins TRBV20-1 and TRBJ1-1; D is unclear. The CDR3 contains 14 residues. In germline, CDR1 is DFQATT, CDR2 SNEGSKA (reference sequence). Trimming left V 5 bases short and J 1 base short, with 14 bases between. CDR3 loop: CSARPRPQNTEAFF. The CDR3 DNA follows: TGCAGTGCTCGCCCCCGACCGCAGAACACTGAAGCTTTCTTT.

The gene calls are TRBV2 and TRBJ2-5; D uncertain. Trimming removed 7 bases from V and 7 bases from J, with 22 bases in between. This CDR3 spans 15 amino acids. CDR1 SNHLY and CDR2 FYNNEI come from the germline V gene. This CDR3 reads CASIRPPKQPGTQYF. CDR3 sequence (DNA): TGTGCCAGCATACGACCACCCAAGCAGCCAGGGACCCAGTACTTC.

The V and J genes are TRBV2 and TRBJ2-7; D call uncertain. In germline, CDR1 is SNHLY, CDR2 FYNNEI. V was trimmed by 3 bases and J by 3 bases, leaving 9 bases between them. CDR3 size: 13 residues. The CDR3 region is CASSDIDSYEQYF. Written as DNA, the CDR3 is TGTGCCAGCAGTGATATAGATAGCTACGAGCAGTACTTC.

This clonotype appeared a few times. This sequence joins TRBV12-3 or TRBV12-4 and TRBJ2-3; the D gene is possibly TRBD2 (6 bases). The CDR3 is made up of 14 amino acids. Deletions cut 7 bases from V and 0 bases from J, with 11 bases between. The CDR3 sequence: CASNQLASTDTQYF. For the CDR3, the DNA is TGTGCCAGCAATCAACTAGCAAGCACAGATACGCAGTATTTT.